This T cell receptor (beta chain) was sequenced in a study of T cell responses to AZD1222 COVID-19 vaccine. Profiling relied on immunoSEQ multiplex PCR, and the TCRdb table lists in-frame clones only, not all of them. The table includes about 200,000 clones, approximately 90% detected once. The CDR3 sequence is 16 residues long. V dropped 1 base and J dropped 3; count of bases not matched to a gene: 8. Per the germline V gene, CDR1 is LGHDT and CDR2 is YNNKEL (reference sequence). The chain combines TRBV3-1 (or the pseudogene TRBV3-2) with TRBJ2-7, with 8 bases matching TRBD2. Sequenced material: peripheral blood, taken 28 days after the second AZD1222 dose. This receptor was obtained from an adult who received the AZD1222 COVID-19 vaccine. The DNA of the CDR3 is TGTGCCAGCAGCCAAGGGGGCCAGCGGGGGAACTACGAGCAGTACTTC. Protein product: CASSQGGQRGNYEQYF.